These 16 T cell receptor beta chains came from one sample sequenced in a study of preoperative IRX-2 immunotherapy in early breast cancer. Generated by immunoSEQ multiplex PCR, the TCRdb table keeps only in-frame clones and is missing some. The sample yields some 99,000 clones, 86% seen once. Treatment given: preoperative locoregional IRX-2 cytokine immunotherapy. Material: tumor tissue, obtained after IRX-2 immunotherapy. The source is a human donor with breast cancer.

The V and J genes are TRBV11-3 and TRBJ2-1; perhaps TRBD2 as D (5 bases). Germline-derived CDR1 and CDR2 are SGHNT and YENEEA. This CDR3 has 16 amino acids. The V and J ends lost 3 bases and 5 bases respectively, with 17 bases between them. This CDR3 reads CASSLVFGNVHNEQFF. CDR3 bases: TGTGCCAGCAGCTTGGTCTTCGGGAACGTTCACAATGAGCAGTTCTTC.

The J gene is TRBJ2-1, the V gene TRBV10-2, with D tentatively TRBD1 (6 bases). CDR1 and CDR2 from the germline V gene are WSHSY and SAAADI. The length of the CDR3 is 16 residues. Trimming shortened V by 5 bases and J by 2 bases, and 16 bases separated the two germline ends. As DNA, the CDR3 is TGCGCCAGCAGTAAAGGGTCAGGGGACCCCTACAATGAGCAGTTCTTC. Its translation: CASSKGSGDPYNEQFF.

The rearrangement links TRBV11-1 to TRBJ2-4; TRBD1 matches at 10 bases. Looked up from germline, CDR1 is SGHAT and CDR2 is FQDESV (reference sequence). J lost 3 bases, V lost 5 bases, and 7 bases had no gene match. The CDR3 runs 16 residues. The CDR3 protein is CASSPGQGLGKNIQYF. CDR3 bases: TGTGCCAGCAGCCCGGGACAGGGGCTGGGCAAAAACATTCAGTACTTC.

Of note for this clone: At one end, the junction sequence differs from germline, possibly due to a read error. J is TRBJ1-5 and V is TRBV7-1, with a possible D match to TRBD1 (5 bases). TRBV7-1 is annotated as an ORF whose role is uncertain. This CDR3 contains 14 residues. CDR3 sequence reads: CARSFRGENQPQHF. In DNA, the CDR3 is TGTGCCAGAAGCTTCCGGGGGGAAAATCAGCCCCAGCATTTT.

The V gene is TRBV5-1, the J gene TRBJ2-7; TRBD2 matches 12 bases. Per the germline V gene, CDR1 is SGHRS and CDR2 is YFSETQ. The CDR3 covers 17 residues. J was trimmed by 5 bases and V by 0 bases; bases with no gene match: 9. The CDR3 region is CASSLGTSGKIGNEQYF. Here the CDR3 DNA reads TGCGCCAGCAGCTTGGGGACTAGCGGGAAAATAGGTAACGAGCAGTACTTC.

The rearrangement joins TRBV28 to TRBJ1-6; D unresolved. CDR1 is MDHEN, CDR2 SYDVKM, per germline. V was pared by 5 bases and J by 10 bases, with 18 bases between. CDR3 size: 15 residues. The CDR3 spells CASSQPGIGGSPLHF. The DNA of the CDR3 is TGTGCCAGCAGTCAGCCGGGCATCGGAGGGTCACCCCTCCACTTT. Looking up the rest from reference TRBV28 and TRBJ1-6 gives the full variable domain: DVKVTQSSRYLVKRTGEKVFLECVQDMDHENMFWYRQDPGLGLRLIYFSYDVKMKEKGDIPEGYSVSREKKERFSLILESASTNQTSMYLCASSQPGIGGSPLHFGNGTRLTVT.

The CDR3: CATSEGTHDEQYF. The CDR3 DNA reads as TGTGCCACGTCAGAGGGTACGCACGACGAGCAGTACTTC. This chain links TRBV28 with TRBJ2-7; D might be TRBD2 (5 bases). Looked up from germline, CDR1 is MDHEN and CDR2 is SYDVKM. CDR3 length: 13 amino acids. The V and J ends lost 10 bases and 5 bases respectively, with 18 bases between them. The whole variable domain, remainder taken from reference TRBV28 and TRBJ2-7, is DVKVTQSSRYLVKRTGEKVFLECVQDMDHENMFWYRQDPGLGLRLIYFSYDVKMKEKGDIPEGYSVSREKKERFSLILESASTNQTSMYLCATSEGTHDEQYFGPGTRLTVT.

The CDR3, as DNA: TGTGCCAGCAGCCGACAGGGGGCGGCCAAAAACATTCAGTACTTC. Translating gives CASSRQGAAKNIQYF. This rearrangement joins TRBV28 to TRBJ2-4, with 10 nucleotides matching TRBD1. Unmatched junction bases numbered 3, after V lost 6 bases and J lost 1 base. The CDR3 contains 15 residues. In germline, CDR1 is MDHEN, CDR2 SYDVKM.

The chain carries TRBV5-1 and TRBJ2-3; TRBD1 agrees at 7 bases. CDR1 is SGHRS and CDR2 is YFSETQ in the germline V gene. This CDR3 comprises 16 residues. V gave up 4 bases and J gave up 5 bases; unmatched junction bases: 13. CDR3 sequence reads: CASSLQGQTMGDTQYF. The CDR3 DNA follows: TGCGCCAGCAGCCTCCAGGGACAGACTATGGGAGATACGCAGTATTTT.

The chain has TRBV28 and TRBJ1-1; no clear D gene. CDR1 is MDHEN, CDR2 SYDVKM, per germline. CDR3 length: 15 amino acids. Trimming removed 7 bases from V and 0 bases from J, with 15 bases in between. CDR3 in DNA: TGTGCCAGCACCAATCCCCAGAGAATGAACACTGAAGCTTTCTTT. Protein sequence: CASTNPQRMNTEAFF.

The chain recombines TRBV15 with TRBJ2-7; TRBD1 matches at 10 bases. V gave up 1 base and J gave up 9 bases; unmatched junction bases: 9. This CDR3 spans 15 amino acids. Germline V gene data show CDR1 as LNHNV and CDR2 as YYDKDF (reference sequence). CDR3 DNA: TGTGCCACCAGCAGAGGGGGAGGGGGACAGGGGACGCAGTACTTC. Its protein is CATSRGGGGQGTQYF.

V gene TRBV7-6 combines with J gene TRBJ1-1; unclear D gene. V was cut by 5 bases and J by 0 bases, with 16 bases left in between. Germline CDR1 is SGHVS and CDR2 is FNYEAQ. The CDR3 covers 16 residues. The DNA for the CDR3 is TGTGCCAGCAGCCGGACCCCAATCCCAATGAACACTGAAGCTTTCTTT. Amino acids: CASSRTPIPMNTEAFF.

This clone was detected only once. The rearrangement uses TRBV9 and TRBJ2-3, with D perhaps TRBD2 (6 bases). Germline CDR1 reads SGDLS; CDR2 reads YYNGEE. The length of the CDR3 is 16 residues. The ends were cut back, 0 bases at V and 3 bases at J, with 14 bases in the middle. This CDR3 reads CASSVEAGTLTDTQYF. CDR3 in DNA: TGTGCCAGCAGCGTAGAGGCGGGAACCCTAACAGATACGCAGTATTTT.

By share of the sample, this clone is medium-sized. The CDR3: CASSLDSLVYEQYF. The CDR3, as DNA: TGTGCCAGCAGCTTAGATAGTCTGGTTTACGAGCAGTACTTC. The chain has TRBV11-3 and TRBJ2-7; no clear D gene. The CDR3 is 14 amino acids. Per germline, CDR1 SGHNT and CDR2 YENEEA. The V gene lost 0 bases and the J gene lost 4 bases, with 10 bases spanning the gap.

The chain couples TRBV28 to TRBJ2-1; TRBD2 matches at 7 bases. The germline CDR1 and CDR2 sequences are MDHEN and SYDVKM. The CDR3 runs 16 residues. V lost 4 bases, J lost 8 bases, and 14 bases stayed unmatched. Here the CDR3 reads CASSSGGRAETHEQFF. The CDR3 DNA follows: TGTGCCAGCAGTTCGGGCGGGAGAGCAGAAACACATGAGCAGTTCTTC.

The V and J genes are TRBV7-6 and TRBJ1-2; D unclear. Germline CDR1 reads SGHVS; CDR2 reads FNYEAQ. The CDR3 spans 14 residues. With 2 bases removed from V and 4 bases from J, the gap between germline ends came to 11 bases. The CDR3 sequence: CASSLRGPGYGYTF. The DNA for the CDR3 is TGTGCCAGCAGCTTACGAGGGCCTGGCTATGGCTACACCTTC. The full variable domain, completed using reference TRBV7-6 and TRBJ1-2, is GAGVSQSPRYKVTKRGQDVALRCDPISGHVSLYWYRQALGQGPEFLTYFNYEAQQDKSGLPNDRFSAERPEGSISTLTIQRTEQRDSAMYRCASSLRGPGYGYTFGSGTRLTVV.